This passage covers 24 T cell receptor beta chains from one sample sequenced in a study of type 1 regulatory T cells (dated by TCRdb to the early 2020s). Data came from an Illumina MiSeq. TCRdb cleaned the public reads at Q25 with fastp, built clones with MiXCR and kept in-frame beta chains. Under each unique CDR3 protein, matching rows form one entry showing the most common genes and DNA. Present in this sample are over 90,000 distinct CDR3 sequences, around a third of which were seen just once. The ten largest clonotypes hold less than 2.5% of the sample. Sample: CD4+ T cells, either the whole sample or a sorted fraction (not recorded which). These receptors came from a human donor in good health.

V and J are TRBV5-1 and TRBJ2-1; 8 bases are a match to TRBD2. The germline CDR1 and CDR2 sequences are SGHRS and YFSETQ. Unmatched junction bases numbered 21, after V lost 1 base and J lost 3 bases. The CDR3 is made up of 21 amino acids. CDR3 sequence reads: CASSLRNGTSKPPPYYNEQFF. Here the CDR3 DNA reads TGCGCCAGCAGCTTGAGAAATGGGACTAGTAAGCCCCCACCTTACTACAATGAGCAGTTCTTC.

The chain uses TRBV5-1 and TRBJ1-1; 7 bases are a match to TRBD1. Germline CDR1 is SGHRS and CDR2 is YFSETQ. J was trimmed by 0 bases and V by 4 bases; bases with no gene match: 3. This CDR3 is 14 amino acids long. The CDR3 protein is CASSTGQMNTEAFF. The CDR3 bases are TGCGCCAGCAGCACGGGACAGATGAACACTGAAGCTTTCTTT.

The chain combines TRBV29-1 with TRBJ2-2; no definite D call. Trimming shortened V by 3 bases and J by 6 bases, and 2 bases separated the two germline ends. This CDR3 comprises 10 residues. Per germline, CDR1 SQVTM and CDR2 ANQGSEA. The CDR3 loop is CSVDAGELFF. CDR3 DNA sequence: TGCAGCGTTGATGCCGGGGAGCTGTTTTTT.

This rearrangement joins TRBV7-2 to TRBJ2-1, with TRBD2 matching over 7 bases. The germline CDR1 and CDR2 sequences are SGHTA and FQGNSA. The CDR3 has 17 residues. The V and J ends lost 1 base and 4 bases, in that order; junction bases with no gene match: 10. This CDR3 is CASSLGKERDEYNEQFF. The CDR3 DNA reads TGTGCCAGCAGCTTAGGAAAAGAGCGGGATGAGTACAATGAGCAGTTCTTC.

V usage is TRBV28 and J usage is TRBJ1-1; D uncertain. Per the germline V gene, CDR1 is MDHEN and CDR2 is SYDVKM. Trimming removed 8 bases at V and 1 base at J, with 17 bases between. The CDR3 sequence is 15 residues long. CDR3 in amino acids: CASLGSPGANTEAFF. The CDR3 coding sequence is TGTGCCAGCTTGGGATCACCGGGAGCGAACACTGAAGCTTTCTTT.

The sample holds a few counts of this clonotype. J is TRBJ2-1 and V is TRBV20-1; TRBD1 matches 7 bases. Germline V CDR1 and CDR2: DFQATT, SNEGSKA (reference sequence). The CDR3 contains 13 residues. Trimming removed 8 bases from V and 3 bases from J; junction bases left unmatched: 7. The chain's CDR3 is CSPGTDHYNEQFF. CDR3 DNA sequence: TGCAGTCCCGGGACAGACCACTACAATGAGCAGTTCTTC.

The rearrangement joins TRBV7-9 to TRBJ2-6; no firm D call. Trimming removed 0 bases at V and 0 bases at J, with 9 bases between. Per germline, CDR1 SEHNR and CDR2 FQNEAQ (reference sequence). The CDR3 sequence is 17 residues long. CDR3 sequence reads: CASSLARAFSGANVLTF. For the CDR3, the DNA is TGTGCCAGCAGCTTAGCTCGGGCCTTCTCTGGGGCCAACGTCCTGACTTTC.

Only a few counts were recorded for this clonotype. Here the CDR3 reads CASSHNPRGKGYEQYF. As DNA, the CDR3 is TGTGCCAGCAGCCACAACCCCCGGGGTAAGGGCTACGAGCAGTACTTC. The chain employs TRBV14 and TRBJ2-7, with a tentative D call TRBD2 (5 bases). CDR3 length: 16 amino acids. V was shortened by 3 bases and J by 3 bases, with 18 bases between the two germline ends. Germline V gene data show CDR1 as SGHDN and CDR2 as FVKESK. The full variable domain, rest sourced from reference TRBV14 and TRBJ2-7, is EAGVTQFPSHSVIEKGQTVTLRCDPISGHDNLYWYRRVMGKEIKFLLHFVKESKQDESGMPNNRFLAERTGGTYSTLKVQPAELEDSGVYFCASSHNPRGKGYEQYFGPGTRLTVT.

For this clonotype: One end of the junction does not line up with germline, which may come from a read error. The J gene is TRBJ2-6, the V gene TRBV7-3, with a weak D call TRBD2 (6 bases). The CDR3 runs to 16 residues. The germline gives CDR1 SGHTA, CDR2 FQGTGA. CDR3 DNA sequence: TGTGCCAGCAGCGAGCAGGGAGGCGCTGGGACCAACGTCCTGACTTTC. Amino acid sequence: CASSEQGGAGTNVLTF.

The chain employs TRBV4-2 and TRBJ2-1, with a weak D call TRBD2 (6 bases). Trimming pared 1 base from V and 0 bases from J, leaving 13 bases between. This CDR3 is 17 amino acids long. The V gene's germline CDR1 is LGHNA and CDR2 YNFKEQ. The CDR3 loop is CASSQALGGSSYNEQFF. The DNA of the CDR3 is TGTGCCAGCAGCCAAGCTTTGGGGGGTAGCTCCTACAATGAGCAGTTCTTC.

The rearrangement joins TRBV24-1 to TRBJ2-1; D is uncertain. This CDR3 is built from 16 residues. Germline loops: CDR1 KGHDR, CDR2 SFDVKD. With 4 bases removed from V and 7 bases from J, the gap between germline ends came to 19 bases. This chain's CDR3 is CATSDPGPGRANEQFF. The CDR3 coding sequence is TGTGCCACCAGTGACCCCGGGCCCGGCCGGGCGAATGAGCAGTTCTTC.

As regards this clonotype: Without the conserved terminal phenylalanine or tryptophan, this CDR3 likely stems from a read error. V usage is TRBV7-9 and J usage is TRBJ2-1, with 11 bases fitting TRBD2. The CDR3 covers 16 residues. V lost 1 base, J lost 4 bases, and 3 bases stayed unmatched. Germline loops: CDR1 SEHNR, CDR2 FQNEAQ (reference sequence). The CDR3 protein is CASSLGGTSGYNEQFV. Here the CDR3 DNA reads TGTGCCAGCAGCTTAGGCGGGACTAGCGGATACAATGAGCAGTTCGTC.

This clonotype occurred a few times. The chain has TRBV2 and TRBJ2-3; 15 nucleotides agree with TRBD2. V shed 4 bases, J shed 5 bases, and the junction held 1 base outside the gene matches. Germline-derived CDR1 and CDR2 are SNHLY and FYNNEI. CDR3 length: 15 amino acids. CDR3 DNA sequence: TGTGCCAGCAGTGGGGGACTAGCGGGAGGAGATACGCAGTATTTT. This sequence encodes CASSGGLAGGDTQYF.

V gene TRBV12-3 or TRBV12-4 combines with J gene TRBJ2-7; D is undetermined. The CDR3 runs 11 residues. V was pared by 5 bases and J by 3 bases, with 5 bases between. The CDR3 nucleotides read TGTGCCAGCAGTCCTGACTACGAGCAGTACTTC. This sequence encodes CASSPDYEQYF.

The DNA of the CDR3 is TGTGCCAGCAGCTTGCGGACTAGCTACGAGCAGTACTTC. Amino acid sequence: CASSLRTSYEQYF. V usage is TRBV5-4 and J usage is TRBJ2-7, with 7 bases fitting TRBD2. Per the germline V gene, CDR1 is SGHNT and CDR2 is YYREEE (reference sequence). This CDR3 spans 13 amino acids. V shed 1 base and J 3 bases; nucleotides not matched to a gene: 1.

Only a few counts were recorded for this clonotype. The V and J genes are TRBV4-1 and TRBJ1-2, with 9 bases that match TRBD1. The CDR3 length is 17 residues. With V trimmed by 0 bases and J by 6 bases, 11 bases remained unmatched. From germline, CDR1 is MGHRA and CDR2 YSYEKL. In nucleotides, the CDR3 is TGCGCCAGCAGCCAAGAAAGGGACAGGGCCTCCTTTCATGGCTACACCTTC. Protein sequence: CASSQERDRASFHGYTF.

The chain uses TRBV20-1 and TRBJ1-2, with D maybe TRBD1 (5 bases). Trimming removed 6 bases at V and 4 bases at J, with 18 bases between. This CDR3 has 14 amino acids. CDR1 is DFQATT and CDR2 is SNEGSKA in the germline V gene (reference sequence). The CDR3 region has the DNA TGCAGTGCAAGGGGAGAGGGGAGTCGCTATGGCTACACCTTC. It specifies CSARGEGSRYGYTF.

As for this clonotype: Given a much more abundant clone one base away, this may be a read error. The CDR3, as DNA: TGCAGTGCTGTAAGGAAGAACTATGGCTACACCTTC. Protein sequence: CSAVRKNYGYTF. V is TRBV20-1 and J is TRBJ1-2; no reliable D call. V was clipped by 5 bases and J by 2 bases, with 9 bases between them. Germline lookup yields CDR1 DFQATT and CDR2 SNEGSKA (reference sequence). This CDR3 is 12 amino acids long.

The V gene is TRBV24-1, the J gene TRBJ2-7; 8 positions match TRBD1. Germline lookup yields CDR1 KGHDR and CDR2 SFDVKD. The ends lost 3 bases at V and 0 bases at J; junction bases unmatched: 3. This CDR3 region has 15 residues. The CDR3: CATSDPGTGSYEQYF. CDR3 DNA: TGTGCCACCAGTGATCCCGGGACAGGCTCCTACGAGCAGTACTTC.

This sequence joins TRBV12-3 or TRBV12-4 and TRBJ2-3, with 12 bases matching TRBD2. Losses at the gene ends were 6 bases for V and 2 bases for J; bases not matched to a gene: 6. The CDR3 length is 16 residues. Here the CDR3 DNA reads TGTGCCAGCAGCCCTACTAGCGGGAGGTTCACAGATACGCAGTATTTT. Encoded protein: CASSPTSGRFTDTQYF.

The chain uses TRBV20-1 and TRBJ1-6; TRBD1 agrees at 8 bases. Trimming took 8 bases from V and 14 from J; bases not matched to a gene: 8. The germline gives CDR1 DFQATT, CDR2 SNEGSKA (reference sequence). CDR3 length equals 11 residues. The CDR3 DNA follows: TGCAGTCCTAACGACAGGGGCACCCTCCACTTT. As protein: CSPNDRGTLHF.

The rearrangement links TRBV4-1 to TRBJ2-7, with a weak D call TRBD2 (5 bases). V was clipped by 3 bases and J by 3 bases, with 9 bases between them. Germline CDR1 and CDR2: MGHRA and YSYEKL. This CDR3 has 13 amino acids. The CDR3 loop reads CASSQTKSYEQYF. The CDR3 DNA reads as TGCGCCAGCAGCCAGACTAAAAGCTACGAGCAGTACTTC.

This clonotype was detected a few times. The V gene is TRBV20-1, the J gene TRBJ1-6, with TRBD1 matching 10 bases. With 5 bases clipped from V and 9 bases from J, the junction kept 4 bases outside the gene matches. CDR1 and CDR2 (germline): DFQATT, SNEGSKA (reference sequence). The CDR3 runs 13 residues. The CDR3 region has the DNA TGCAGTGCTTCACGGACAGGGGGTTCACCCCTCCACTTT. This codes for CSASRTGGSPLHF.

The V call is TRBV12-3 or TRBV12-4, the J call TRBJ2-5, with 9 positions matching TRBD1. V was clipped by 6 bases and J by 4 bases; unmatched bases: 9. CDR3 length equals 15 residues. The CDR3 DNA is TGTGCCAGCAGCCCGACAGGGGGGGGGGGAGAGACCCAGTACTTC. The encoded protein is CASSPTGGGGETQYF.